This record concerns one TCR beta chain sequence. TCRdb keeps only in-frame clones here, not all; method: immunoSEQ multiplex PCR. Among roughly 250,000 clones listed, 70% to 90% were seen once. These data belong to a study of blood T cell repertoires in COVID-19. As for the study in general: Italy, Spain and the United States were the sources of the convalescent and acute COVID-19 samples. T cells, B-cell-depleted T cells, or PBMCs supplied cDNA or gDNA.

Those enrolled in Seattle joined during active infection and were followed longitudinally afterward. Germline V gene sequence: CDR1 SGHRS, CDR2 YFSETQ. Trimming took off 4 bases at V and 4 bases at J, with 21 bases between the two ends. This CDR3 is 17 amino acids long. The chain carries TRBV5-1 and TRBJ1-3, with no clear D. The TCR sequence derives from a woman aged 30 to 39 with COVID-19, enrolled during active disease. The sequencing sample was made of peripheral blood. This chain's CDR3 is CASSLSPGPGLGNTIYF. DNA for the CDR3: TGCGCCAGCAGCCTCTCCCCGGGTCCGGGTCTGGGAAACACCATATATTTT.